This T cell receptor (beta chain) was identified in a study of T cell responses to AZD1222 COVID-19 vaccine. Study-wide points: After two AZD1222 doses, spike-specific TCR breadth and depth rose versus day 0. Every sample of the repertoires postdated the peak T cell response.

Regarding this clone: Antigen: not known.

In germline, CDR1 is MNHEY, CDR2 SVGAGI. Trimming took 6 bases from V and 0 from J, leaving 12 bases between them. This CDR3 contains 15 residues. Method: immunoSEQ multiplex PCR; TCRdb's copy keeps in-frame clones and lacks some. Here the sample spans around 100,000 clones, roughly 89% being singletons. Material: peripheral blood, obtained on day 0 of AZD1222 vaccination. V usage is TRBV6-5 and J usage is TRBJ1-5, with D maybe TRBD1 (6 bases). This sequence originates from an adult in good health. The CDR3 spells CASRGQRSSNQPQHF. CDR3 DNA sequence: TGTGCCAGCAGGGGACAAAGGTCTAGCAATCAGCCCCAGCATTTT.